These 22 T cell receptor beta chains came from one sample sequenced in a study of neoadjuvant anti-PD-1 for oral cavity cancer (dated by TCRdb to about 2021). The library was prepared using the immunoSEQ multiplex PCR assay. Imported from immuneACCESS, the table was reduced by TCRdb to in-frame sequences with V and J called. These copies leave out some clones; in studies compared against another copy, an unresolved V gene accounts for under half, and the cause of the remainder is not known. Counted in this sample were approximately 72,000 clones; around 88% of them appeared once. The leading ten clones occupy approximately 3.6% of the sample. Taken with the paper, the label for time point translates to: before neoadjuvant nivolumab. The input for sequencing was PBMCs, taken before nivolumab (anti-PD-1) treatment. The source is a person between 35 and 79 years old with oral cavity squamous cell carcinoma.

The V call is TRBV5-1, the J call TRBJ1-4, with 7 positions matching TRBD1. This CDR3 is built from 16 residues. CDR1 SGHRS and CDR2 YFSETQ come from the germline V gene. The junction had 11 bases not matched to a gene; V was cut back by 1 base and J by 8 bases. The CDR3 is CASSLRGRHPREKLFF. The CDR3 DNA follows: TGCGCCAGCAGCTTGAGGGGGCGCCATCCACGGGAAAAACTGTTTTTT.

The chain is built from TRBV9 and TRBJ2-7; no definite D call. The germline V gene encodes CDR1 SGDLS and CDR2 YYNGEE. With 0 bases removed from V and 7 bases from J, the gap between germline ends came to 11 bases. CDR3 length: 13 amino acids. DNA of the CDR3: TGTGCCAGCAGCGTAGATTTGGGCGGAGAGCAGTACTTC. Its translation is CASSVDLGGEQYF.

The V call is TRBV6-1, the J call TRBJ1-5; D gene ambiguous. The V end lost 3 bases, the J end lost 2 bases, and 11 bases lay between the germline ends. The CDR3 loop spans 15 amino acids. CDR1 is MNHNS, CDR2 SASEGT, per germline. The DNA of the CDR3 is TGTGCCAGCAGTGATTTCCGGGGAGGCAATCAGCCCCAGCATTTT. This gives the protein CASSDFRGGNQPQHF.

This chain joins TRBV5-1 and TRBJ1-2, with D maybe TRBD1 (5 bases). Germline CDR1 SGHRS, CDR2 YFSETQ. The CDR3 totals 15 residues. The ends were cut back, 5 bases at V and 0 bases at J, with 14 bases in the middle. The CDR3 region is CASRLQGTANYGYTF. The CDR3 DNA is TGCGCCAGCAGGCTTCAGGGCACCGCTAACTATGGCTACACCTTC.

For this clone: This sample also contains other DNA sequences that code for the same CDR3. The chain has TRBV27 and TRBJ1-2; D may be TRBD1 (5 bases). Trimming pared 3 bases from V and 8 bases from J, leaving 13 bases between. This CDR3 has 13 residues. Germline CDR1 MNHEY, CDR2 SMNVEV (reference sequence). CDR3 DNA sequence: TGTGCCAGCAGTTTTGGGCAGGGCCGAGGCTACACCTTC. It translates to CASSFGQGRGYTF.

The chain links TRBV6-1 to TRBJ1-2, with a weak D call TRBD1 (6 bases). The V gene's germline CDR1 is MNHNS and CDR2 SASEGT. Trimming left V 4 bases short and J 4 bases short, with 16 bases between. The CDR3 has 15 amino acids. The CDR3 sequence is CASSGWGRGGYGYTF. CDR3 nucleotides: TGTGCCAGCAGTGGATGGGGGCGCGGGGGCTATGGCTACACCTTC.

V gene TRBV2 combines with J gene TRBJ1-1; D is unresolved. The CDR3 is made up of 13 amino acids. The germline V and J ends were trimmed by 7 bases and 0 bases, with 9 bases remaining between them. CDR1 and CDR2 (germline): SNHLY, FYNNEI. Here the CDR3 DNA reads TGTGCCAGCAAAAAGGAGATGAACACTGAAGCTTTCTTT. Translated, it gives CASKKEMNTEAFF.

This clone was seen a few times. The V call is TRBV5-1, the J call TRBJ1-5; D may be TRBD1 (5 bases). Looked up from germline, CDR1 is SGHRS and CDR2 is YFSETQ. The CDR3 covers 14 residues. V shed 4 bases and J shed 3 bases, with 11 bases lying between them. The CDR3, as DNA: TGCGCCAGCAGCCCCGGGACCTACAATCAGCCCCAGCATTTT. Translation gives CASSPGTYNQPQHF.

This chain connects TRBV5-1 to TRBJ2-7; D is ambiguous. The CDR3 runs to 12 residues. The V gene lost 5 bases and the J gene lost 3 bases, with 9 bases spanning the gap. Germline CDR1 is SGHRS and CDR2 is YFSETQ. CDR3 DNA: TGCGCCAGCAGGTCGGCTATCTACGAGCAGTACTTC. It is translated as CASRSAIYEQYF.

The count of this clone is one. V is TRBV6-1 and J is TRBJ2-7; D unresolved. Germline CDR1 and CDR2: MNHNS and SASEGT. Trimming pared 10 bases from V and 1 base from J, leaving 17 bases between. The CDR3 is 14 residues long. CDR3 coding DNA: TGTGCCACCTCTGCGGACGGCGGATCCTACGAGCAGTACTTC. It specifies CATSADGGSYEQYF.

J is TRBJ1-1 and V is TRBV28; tentative D call: TRBD1 (5 bases). The CDR3 has 14 amino acids. Germline V gene lookup returns CDR1 MDHEN and CDR2 SYDVKM. V was cut by 8 bases and J by 2 bases, with 15 bases left in between. DNA of the CDR3: TGTGCCAGCCGGCAGGGCGGAGGCAACACTGAAGCTTTCTTT. It specifies CASRQGGGNTEAFF.

The V and J genes are TRBV6-1 and TRBJ2-2; TRBD1 or TRBD2 may be the D gene (7 bases each). Germline values: CDR1 MNHNS, CDR2 SASEGT. This CDR3 is built from 14 residues. Trimming shortened V by 8 bases and J by 3 bases, and 13 bases separated the two germline ends. CDR3 amino acids: CASPPGGDTGELFF. The CDR3 DNA follows: TGTGCCAGCCCCCCAGGGGGGGACACCGGGGAGCTGTTTTTT.

The V gene is TRBV30, the J gene TRBJ1-2, with 9 bases that match TRBD1. From germline, CDR1 is GTSNPN and CDR2 SVGIG (reference sequence). V trimming: 4 bases; J trimming: 5 bases; junction bases outside the gene matches: 5. CDR3 length equals 13 residues. The CDR3 DNA reads as TGTGCCTGGAAGTTAGACAGGGGGTATGGCTACACCTTC. It specifies CAWKLDRGYGYTF.

The chain employs TRBV5-4 and TRBJ1-1, with D maybe TRBD1 (6 bases). The CDR3 has 13 amino acids. The germline V and J ends were trimmed by 3 bases and 3 bases, with 9 bases remaining between them. Germline CDR1 is SGHNT and CDR2 is YYREEE (reference sequence). The DNA of the CDR3 is TGTGCCAGCAGCTCCGGGGGGCACACTGAAGCTTTCTTT. Encoded protein: CASSSGGHTEAFF.

The chain employs TRBV6-1 and TRBJ2-2; D perhaps matches TRBD2 (6 bases). Germline V gene lookup returns CDR1 MNHNS and CDR2 SASEGT. This CDR3 has 15 residues. Trimming left V 7 bases short and J 0 bases short, with 12 bases between. The CDR3 DNA follows: TGTGCCAGCACTTTTAGCGGACCGAACACCGGGGAGCTGTTTTTT. It codes for CASTFSGPNTGELFF.

Here the CDR3 DNA reads TGTGCCAGCAGCTTAGTCGGCGGAGCTCTCTCCTACAATGAGCAGTTCTTC. It yields the protein CASSLVGGALSYNEQFF. The gene calls are TRBV7-2 and TRBJ2-1; D uncertain. Trimming pared 1 base from V and 0 bases from J, leaving 13 bases between. CDR1 is SGHTA and CDR2 is FQGNSA in the germline V gene. This CDR3 is 17 amino acids long.

The chain links TRBV19 to TRBJ2-3, with TRBD2 identical over 13 bases. Looked up from germline, CDR1 is LNHDA and CDR2 is SQIVND (reference sequence). The CDR3 covers 16 residues. After removal of 8 bases from V and 2 bases from J, the junction contained 7 bases not matched to a gene. The CDR3 coding sequence is TGTGCCAGTTGCAGACTAGCGGGAGGACTCACAGATACGCAGTATTTT. As protein: CASCRLAGGLTDTQYF.

The chain has TRBV5-6 and TRBJ2-5; 11 positions match TRBD2. V shed 4 bases and J 0 bases; nucleotides not matched to a gene: 2. Germline V gene lookup returns CDR1 SGHDT and CDR2 YYEEEE. The CDR3 loop spans 15 amino acids. The DNA of the CDR3 is TGTGCCAGCAGCCGGACTAGCGGGTACCAAGAGACCCAGTACTTC. Translated, it gives CASSRTSGYQETQYF.

The CDR3: CAWSVPIRWGTANTEAFF. The CDR3 nucleotides read TGTGCCTGGAGTGTACCAATACGGTGGGGGACAGCGAACACTGAAGCTTTCTTT. The rearrangement joins TRBV30 to TRBJ1-1; 7 nucleotides align to TRBD1. V shed 0 bases and J 1 base; nucleotides not matched to a gene: 14. Germline V gives CDR1 GTSNPN, CDR2 SVGIG (reference sequence). This CDR3 is built from 18 residues.

The chain links TRBV7-2 to TRBJ2-5; 7 positions match TRBD2. CDR1 SGHTA and CDR2 FQGNSA come from the germline V gene. The CDR3 totals 14 residues. V lost 5 bases to trimming and J lost 5 bases; unmatched junction nucleotides: 8. The CDR3 here is CASSPLGLPETQYF. CDR3 nucleotide sequence: TGTGCCAGCAGCCCCCTGGGACTACCGGAGACCCAGTACTTC.

In this sample, this clone turned up once. This sequence joins TRBV11-2 and TRBJ2-1, with 7 bases fitting TRBD1. The CDR3 totals 13 residues. Per the germline V gene, CDR1 is SGHAT and CDR2 is FQNNGV. V shed 8 bases and J 2 bases; nucleotides not matched to a gene: 3. This CDR3 reads CASRDSAYNEQFF. The CDR3 bases are TGTGCCAGCCGGGACAGCGCCTACAATGAGCAGTTCTTC. Based on the CDR3 plus reference TRBV11-2 and TRBJ2-1, the full variable domain is EAGVAQSPRYKIIEKRQSVAFWCNPISGHATLYWYQQILGQGPKLLIQFQNNGVVDDSQLPKDRFSAERLKGVDSTLKIQPAKLEDSAVYLCASRDSAYNEQFFGPGTRLTVL.

This rearrangement joins TRBV6-1 to TRBJ2-7; 11 bases are shared with TRBD1. J was trimmed by 0 bases and V by 3 bases; bases with no gene match: 1. CDR3 size: 15 residues. Looked up from germline, CDR1 is MNHNS and CDR2 is SASEGT. CDR3 in amino acids: CASSEGTGGSYEQYF. The DNA of the CDR3 is TGTGCCAGCAGTGAGGGGACAGGGGGCTCCTACGAGCAGTACTTC.